This is a list of T cell receptor beta chains from one sample in a study of regulatory T cells. TCRdb's table, derived via immunoSEQ multiplex PCR, lists solely in-frame clones and lacks some. The sample lists approximately 18,000 clones, approximately 80% occurring once. Sequenced input: conventional CD4+ T cells sorted from blood. These receptor sequences come from a person aged 25 to 39 with CD3G deficiency. Both conserved end residues are part of each CDR3. D genes are given only for firm matches. Clone size is stated in some rows and not others, as once, few, many or a class when expanded.

cdr3_length	j_call	d_call	clone_size	v_call	cdr3_nt	cdr3_aa
13	TRBJ2-1	NA	NA	TRBV28	TGTGCCAGCAACGGGGTAATCAGCAATGAGCAGTTCTTC	CASNGVISNEQFF
14	TRBJ2-7	TRBD2	NA	TRBV28	TGTGCCAGCAGTGTAGCGGGAGGGTTGGGAGAGCAGTACTTC	CASSVAGGLGEQYF
14	TRBJ1-1	NA	NA	TRBV27	TGTGCCAGCAGTTTAAGCGGACATCACACTGAAGCTTTCTTT	CASSLSGHHTEAFF
14	TRBJ2-7	NA	NA	TRBV6-1	TGTGCCAGCAGACGCGAAACGGTATTCGGGGAGCAGTACTTC	CASRRETVFGEQYF
16	TRBJ1-6	NA	once	TRBV28	TGTGCCAGCAGTATGACCCTGGGGTCCTATAATTCACCCCTCCACTTT	CASSMTLGSYNSPLHF
14	TRBJ1-2	NA	once	TRBV6-1	TGTGCCAGCAGTCGGACGGGAGCTAACTATGGCTACACCTTC	CASSRTGANYGYTF
14	TRBJ2-7	NA	NA	TRBV6-6	TGTGCCAGCAGGGGCACTGGGGGCTCCTACGAGCAGTACTTC	CASRGTGGSYEQYF
14	TRBJ2-6	TRBD1	NA	TRBV7-9	TGTGCCAGCAGCGATAGGACAGGGAAGTACGTCCTGACTTTC	CASSDRTGKYVLTF
16	TRBJ2-7	TRBD2	NA	TRBV7-9	TGTGCCAGCAGCCTAGCGGGGTCGGGCGGTGGGTACGAGCAGTACTTC	CASSLAGSGGGYEQYF
11	TRBJ2-4	TRBD2	NA	TRBV20-1	TGCAGTGTGGGAGGGAGAAACATTCAGTACTTC	CSVGGRNIQYF
12	TRBJ2-5	NA	NA	TRBV28	TGTGCCAGCAGTCTACGGGGGAGGAAACAGTACTTC	CASSLRGRKQYF
14	TRBJ2-7	TRBD1	NA	TRBV6-1	TGTGCCAGCAGTGAAGGGGGACAGGGCTACGAGCAGTACTTC	CASSEGGQGYEQYF
12	TRBJ2-5	NA	NA	TRBV5-1	TGCGCCAGCAGCCTCCGGGGGGAGACCCAGTACTTC	CASSLRGETQYF
11	TRBJ1-1	NA	NA	TRBV20-1	TGCAGTGCTAGTTTGGGACGTCGGGCTTTCTTT	CSASLGRRAFF
13	TRBJ1-2	NA	NA	TRBV6-5	TGTGCCAGCAGCCCCGGCGGGGTATCAGGCTACACCTTC	CASSPGGVSGYTF